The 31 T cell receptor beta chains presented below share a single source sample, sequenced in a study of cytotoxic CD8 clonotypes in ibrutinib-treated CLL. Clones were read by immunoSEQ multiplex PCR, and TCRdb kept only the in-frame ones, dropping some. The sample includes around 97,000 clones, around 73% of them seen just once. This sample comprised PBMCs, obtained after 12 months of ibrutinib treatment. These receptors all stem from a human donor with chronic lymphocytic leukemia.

CDR3 protein: CASQFYSGGAEDTQYF. In DNA form, the CDR3 reads TGTGCCAGCCAATTTTACAGCGGGGGGGCCGAAGATACGCAGTATTTT. This chain joins TRBV7-9 and TRBJ2-3; the match to TRBD2 covers 10 bases. Unmatched junction bases numbered 13, after V lost 8 bases and J lost 5 bases. Germline values: CDR1 SEHNR, CDR2 FQNEAQ (reference sequence). This CDR3 is built from 16 residues.

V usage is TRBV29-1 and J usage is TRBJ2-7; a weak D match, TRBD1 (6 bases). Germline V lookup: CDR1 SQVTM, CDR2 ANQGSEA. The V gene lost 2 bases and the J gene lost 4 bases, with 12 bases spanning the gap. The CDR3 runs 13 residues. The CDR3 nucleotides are TGCAGCGTTGAAACCGAAGGGGGATACGAGCAGTACTTC. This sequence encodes CSVETEGGYEQYF.

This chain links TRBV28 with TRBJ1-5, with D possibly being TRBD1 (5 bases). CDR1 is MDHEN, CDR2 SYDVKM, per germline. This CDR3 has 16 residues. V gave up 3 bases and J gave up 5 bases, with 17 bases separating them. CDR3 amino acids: CASSLGRGGPDQPQHF. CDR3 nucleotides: TGTGCCAGCAGTTTGGGTAGGGGCGGCCCCGATCAGCCCCAGCATTTT.

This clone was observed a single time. In nucleotides, the CDR3 is TGTGCCAGCAGCTTCACAGGAGGAGAGACCCAGTACTTC. As protein: CASSFTGGETQYF. The chain is built from TRBV5-4 and TRBJ2-5; D possibly matches TRBD1 or TRBD2 (5 bases each). V lost 2 bases and J 4 bases, leaving 9 bases between the germline ends. CDR1 and CDR2 from the germline V gene are SGHNT and YYREEE (reference sequence). This CDR3 spans 13 amino acids.

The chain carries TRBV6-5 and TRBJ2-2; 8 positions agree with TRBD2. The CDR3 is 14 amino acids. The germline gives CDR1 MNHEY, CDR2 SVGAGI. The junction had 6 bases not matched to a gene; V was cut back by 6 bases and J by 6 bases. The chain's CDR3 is CASRTSGGSGELFF. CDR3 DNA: TGTGCCAGCAGGACGAGCGGGGGATCCGGGGAGCTGTTTTTT.

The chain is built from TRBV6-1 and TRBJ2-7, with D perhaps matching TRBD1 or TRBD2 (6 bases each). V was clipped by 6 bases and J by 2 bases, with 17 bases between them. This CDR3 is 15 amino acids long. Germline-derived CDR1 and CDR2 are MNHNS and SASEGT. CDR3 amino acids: CASSGGQKRPYEQYF. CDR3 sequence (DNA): TGTGCCAGCAGCGGGGGACAAAAACGGCCCTACGAGCAGTACTTC.

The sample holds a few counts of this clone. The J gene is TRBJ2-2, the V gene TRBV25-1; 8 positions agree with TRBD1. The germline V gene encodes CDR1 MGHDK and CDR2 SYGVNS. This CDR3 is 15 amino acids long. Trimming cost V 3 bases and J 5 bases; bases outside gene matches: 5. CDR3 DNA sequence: TGTGCCAGCAGTGACCAGGACAGGGTTACCGGGGAGCTGTTTTTT. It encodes CASSDQDRVTGELFF.

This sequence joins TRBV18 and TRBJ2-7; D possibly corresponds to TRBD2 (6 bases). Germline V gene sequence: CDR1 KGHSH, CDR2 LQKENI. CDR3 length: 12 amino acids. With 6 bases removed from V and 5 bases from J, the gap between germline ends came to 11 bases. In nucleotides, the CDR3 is TGTGCCAGCTCCCAAGGAGGGGACGAGCAGTACTTC. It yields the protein CASSQGGDEQYF.

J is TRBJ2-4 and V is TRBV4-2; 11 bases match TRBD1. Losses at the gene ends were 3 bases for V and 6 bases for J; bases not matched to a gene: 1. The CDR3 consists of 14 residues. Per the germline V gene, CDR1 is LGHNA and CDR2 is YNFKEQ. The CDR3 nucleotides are TGTGCCAGCAGCCACGGGACAGGGGGAAACATTCAGTACTTC. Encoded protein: CASSHGTGGNIQYF.

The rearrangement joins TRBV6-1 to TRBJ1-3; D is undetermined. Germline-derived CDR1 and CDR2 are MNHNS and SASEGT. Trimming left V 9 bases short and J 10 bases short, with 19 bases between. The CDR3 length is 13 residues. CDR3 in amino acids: CASSEVGLWTIYF. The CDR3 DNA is TGTGCCAGTAGCGAGGTGGGATTATGGACCATATATTTT.

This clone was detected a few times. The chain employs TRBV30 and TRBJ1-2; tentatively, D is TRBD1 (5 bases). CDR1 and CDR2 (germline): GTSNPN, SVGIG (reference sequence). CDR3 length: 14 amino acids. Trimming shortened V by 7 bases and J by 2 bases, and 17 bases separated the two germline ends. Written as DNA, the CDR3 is TGTGCCTACCACGGCCCGGGACTAAACTATGGCTACACCTTC. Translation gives CAYHGPGLNYGYTF.

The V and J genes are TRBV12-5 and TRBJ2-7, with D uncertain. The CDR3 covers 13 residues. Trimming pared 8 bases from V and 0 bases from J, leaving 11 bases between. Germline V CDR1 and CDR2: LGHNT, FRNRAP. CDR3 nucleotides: TGTGCTAGTAGGCAGGACGGCTCCTACGAGCAGTACTTC. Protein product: CASRQDGSYEQYF.

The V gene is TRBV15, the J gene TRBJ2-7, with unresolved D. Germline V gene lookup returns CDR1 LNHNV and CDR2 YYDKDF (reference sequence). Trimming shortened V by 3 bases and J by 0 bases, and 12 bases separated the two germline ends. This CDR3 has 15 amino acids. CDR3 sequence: CATSSRRPSSYEQYF. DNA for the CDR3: TGTGCCACCAGCAGCCGACGACCAAGCTCCTACGAGCAGTACTTC.

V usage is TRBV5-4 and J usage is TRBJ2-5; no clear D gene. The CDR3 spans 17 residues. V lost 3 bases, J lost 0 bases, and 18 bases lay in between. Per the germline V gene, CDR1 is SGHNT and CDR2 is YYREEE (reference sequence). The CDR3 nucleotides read TGTGCCAGCAGCTCCCAACCGGGCCGCCACAACCAAGAGACCCAGTACTTC. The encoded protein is CASSSQPGRHNQETQYF.

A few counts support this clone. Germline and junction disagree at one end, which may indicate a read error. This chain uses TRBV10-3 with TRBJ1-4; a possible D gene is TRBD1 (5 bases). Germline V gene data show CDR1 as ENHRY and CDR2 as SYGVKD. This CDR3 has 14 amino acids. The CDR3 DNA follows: TGTGCCATCAGTGAGCCTGAGGACAATGGAAAACTGTTTTTT. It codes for CAISEPEDNGKLFF.

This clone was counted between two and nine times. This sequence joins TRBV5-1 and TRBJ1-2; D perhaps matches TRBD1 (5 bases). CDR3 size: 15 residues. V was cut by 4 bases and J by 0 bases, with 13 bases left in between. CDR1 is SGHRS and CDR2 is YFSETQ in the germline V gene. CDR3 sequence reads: CASSPGQTANYGYTF. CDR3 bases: TGCGCCAGCAGCCCGGGCCAGACAGCTAACTATGGCTACACCTTC.

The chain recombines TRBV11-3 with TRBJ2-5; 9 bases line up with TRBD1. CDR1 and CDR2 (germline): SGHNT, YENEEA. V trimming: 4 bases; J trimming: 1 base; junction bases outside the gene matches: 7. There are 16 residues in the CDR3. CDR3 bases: TGTGCCAGCAGCTCGCGACTACAGGGGGCCCAAGAGACCCAGTACTTC. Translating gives CASSSRLQGAQETQYF.

The CDR3 region has the DNA TGCAGCGTTGAAAAGGGCCTGGGGCATCAGCCCCAGCATTTT. The encoded protein is CSVEKGLGHQPQHF. The rearrangement joins TRBV29-1 to TRBJ1-5; D might be TRBD1 (5 bases). The ends were cut back, 2 bases at V and 5 bases at J, with 13 bases in the middle. The germline gives CDR1 SQVTM, CDR2 ANQGSEA. This CDR3 has 14 residues.

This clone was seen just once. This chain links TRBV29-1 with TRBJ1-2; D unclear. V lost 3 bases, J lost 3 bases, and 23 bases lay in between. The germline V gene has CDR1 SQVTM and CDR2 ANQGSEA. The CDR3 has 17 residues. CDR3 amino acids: CSVDLRESEHGDYGYTF. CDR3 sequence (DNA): TGCAGCGTTGATCTGAGGGAATCGGAACACGGTGACTATGGCTACACCTTC.

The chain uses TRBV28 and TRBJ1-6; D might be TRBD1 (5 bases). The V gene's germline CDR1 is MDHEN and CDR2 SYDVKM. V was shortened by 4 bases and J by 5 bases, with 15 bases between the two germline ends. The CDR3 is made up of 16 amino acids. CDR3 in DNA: TGTGCCAGCAGTTCACCCGGGCAGGGTGATAATTCACCCCTCCACTTT. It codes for CASSSPGQGDNSPLHF.

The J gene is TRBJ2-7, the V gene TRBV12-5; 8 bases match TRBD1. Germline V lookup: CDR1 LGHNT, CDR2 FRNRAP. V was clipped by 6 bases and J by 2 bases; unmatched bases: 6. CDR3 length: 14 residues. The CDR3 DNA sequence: TGTGCTAGTGGCCTGGGACAGGCCCCCTACGAGCAGTACTTC. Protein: CASGLGQAPYEQYF.

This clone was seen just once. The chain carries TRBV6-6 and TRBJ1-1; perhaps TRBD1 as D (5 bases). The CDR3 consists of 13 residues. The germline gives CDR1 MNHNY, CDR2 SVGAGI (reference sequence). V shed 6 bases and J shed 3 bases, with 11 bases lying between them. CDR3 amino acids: CASSPLGDTEAFF. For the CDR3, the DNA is TGTGCCAGCAGCCCGTTAGGGGACACTGAAGCTTTCTTT.

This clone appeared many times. CDR3 loop: CASSLGGGVGDEQFF. Here the CDR3 DNA reads TGTGCCAGCAGCTTAGGGGGCGGGGTTGGCGATGAGCAGTTCTTC. The chain is built from TRBV7-9 and TRBJ2-1; D is possibly TRBD2 (6 bases). V gave up 1 base and J gave up 8 bases, with 15 bases separating them. The CDR3 runs to 15 residues. CDR1 and CDR2 from the germline V gene are SEHNR and FQNEAQ (reference sequence). The full variable domain, rest sourced from reference TRBV7-9 and TRBJ2-1, is DTGVSQNPRHKITKRGQNVTFRCDPISEHNRLYWYRQTLGQGPEFLTYFQNEAQLEKSRLLSDRFSAERPKGSFSTLEIQRTEQGDSAMYLCASSLGGGVGDEQFFGPGTRLTVL.

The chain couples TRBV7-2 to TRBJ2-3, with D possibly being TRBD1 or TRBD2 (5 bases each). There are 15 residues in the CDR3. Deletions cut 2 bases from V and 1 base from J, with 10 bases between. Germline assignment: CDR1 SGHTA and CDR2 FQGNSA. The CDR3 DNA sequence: TGTGCCAGCAGCTTACGGGACGGGGGCACAGATACGCAGTATTTT. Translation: CASSLRDGGTDTQYF.

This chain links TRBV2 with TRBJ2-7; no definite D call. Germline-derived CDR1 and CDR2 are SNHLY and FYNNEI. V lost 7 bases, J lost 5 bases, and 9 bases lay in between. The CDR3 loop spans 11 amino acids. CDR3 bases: TGTGCCAGCACGGTAATCGACGAGCAGTACTTC. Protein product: CASTVIDEQYF.

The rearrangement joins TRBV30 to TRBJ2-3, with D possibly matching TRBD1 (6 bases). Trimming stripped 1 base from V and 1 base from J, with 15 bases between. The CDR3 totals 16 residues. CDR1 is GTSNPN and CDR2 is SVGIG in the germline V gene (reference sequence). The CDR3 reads CAWSGVTPGGTDTQYF. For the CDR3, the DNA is TGTGCCTGGAGTGGAGTAACCCCAGGGGGCACAGATACGCAGTATTTT.

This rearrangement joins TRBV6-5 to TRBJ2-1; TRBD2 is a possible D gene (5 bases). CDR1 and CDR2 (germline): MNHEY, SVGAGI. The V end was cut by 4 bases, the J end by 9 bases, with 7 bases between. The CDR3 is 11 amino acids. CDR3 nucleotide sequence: TGTGCCAGCAGTTCTGAGGGTGAGCAGTTCTTC. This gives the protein CASSSEGEQFF.

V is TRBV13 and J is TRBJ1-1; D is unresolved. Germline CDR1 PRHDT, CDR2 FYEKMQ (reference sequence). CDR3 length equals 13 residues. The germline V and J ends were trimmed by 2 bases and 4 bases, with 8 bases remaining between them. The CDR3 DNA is TGTGCCAGCAGCTTACGCGGGAGCACTGAAGCTTTCTTT. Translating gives CASSLRGSTEAFF.

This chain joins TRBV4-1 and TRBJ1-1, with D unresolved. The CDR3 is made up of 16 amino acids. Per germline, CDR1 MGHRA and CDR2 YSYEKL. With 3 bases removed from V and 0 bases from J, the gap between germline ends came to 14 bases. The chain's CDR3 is CASSQIRTSLNTEAFF. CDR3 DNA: TGCGCCAGCAGCCAGATAAGGACCTCACTGAACACTGAAGCTTTCTTT.

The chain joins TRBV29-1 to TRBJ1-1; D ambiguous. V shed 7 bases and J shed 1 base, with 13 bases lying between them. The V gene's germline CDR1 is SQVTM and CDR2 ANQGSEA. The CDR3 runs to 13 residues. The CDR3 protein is CSGSRLANTEAFF. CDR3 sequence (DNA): TGCAGCGGTTCAAGGCTGGCGAACACTGAAGCTTTCTTT.

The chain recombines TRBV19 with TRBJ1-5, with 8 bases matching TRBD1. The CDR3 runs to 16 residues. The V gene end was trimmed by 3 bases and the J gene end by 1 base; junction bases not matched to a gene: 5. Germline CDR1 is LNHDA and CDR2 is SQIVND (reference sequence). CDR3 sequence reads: CASSMAGGRSNQPQHF. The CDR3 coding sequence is TGTGCCAGTAGTATGGCAGGGGGCAGGAGCAATCAGCCCCAGCATTTT.